The 22 T cell receptor beta chains given below trace back to one sample, sequenced in a study of blood T cell repertoires in COVID-19. This table comes from immunoSEQ multiplex PCR, and its TCRdb copy is limited to in-frame clones, with some not included. In the table there are over 300,000 clones, approximately 90% of which are singletons. Source material: PBMCs or T cells enriched from blood (not recorded which). These receptors were obtained from a woman under 30 who had recovered from COVID-19.

This chain links TRBV28 with TRBJ2-5; 8 nucleotides align to TRBD1. J gave up 4 bases and V 5 bases, and 9 bases lay outside the gene matches. Germline V gene data show CDR1 as MDHEN and CDR2 as SYDVKM. This CDR3 comprises 15 residues. The CDR3: CASSQGGTGTETQYF. CDR3 nucleotides: TGTGCCAGCAGTCAAGGTGGGACAGGTACAGAGACCCAGTACTTC.

This rearrangement joins TRBV10-1 to TRBJ2-4; 8 bases line up with TRBD1. The CDR3 totals 15 residues. The germline V gene has CDR1 WNHNN and CDR2 SYGVQD (reference sequence). V lost 4 bases, J lost 8 bases, and 10 bases stayed unmatched. The chain's CDR3 is CASSAETGARDIQYF. The CDR3 DNA follows: TGCGCCAGCAGTGCCGAGACAGGGGCGAGGGACATTCAGTACTTC.

This clone appeared a single time. The chain uses TRBV6-5 and TRBJ1-1; no definite D call. Trimming left V 5 bases short and J 3 bases short, with 4 bases between. The CDR3 length is 11 residues. Germline V CDR1 and CDR2: MNHEY, SVGAGI. The CDR3 is CASSIYTEAFF. The DNA for the CDR3 is TGTGCCAGCAGTATCTACACTGAAGCTTTCTTT.

This chain uses TRBV20-1 with TRBJ2-7, with 9 positions matching TRBD1. CDR3 size: 15 residues. CDR1 is DFQATT and CDR2 is SNEGSKA in the germline V gene (reference sequence). V gave up 3 bases and J gave up 2 bases; unmatched junction bases: 8. The CDR3 nucleotides are TGCAGTGCTAGTTTTTCGGGACAGGGTCCCTACGAGCAGTACTTC. Translation gives CSASFSGQGPYEQYF.

The J gene is TRBJ2-7, the V gene TRBV30, with 7 bases matching TRBD1. Unmatched junction bases numbered 4, after V lost 4 bases and J lost 1 base. CDR3 size: 13 residues. CDR1 and CDR2 from the germline V gene are GTSNPN and SVGIG (reference sequence). The CDR3 coding sequence is TGTGCCTGGAATAAACAGGGGTCCTACGAGCAGTACTTC. Its protein is CAWNKQGSYEQYF.

V is TRBV25-1 and J is TRBJ1-4; 7 positions match TRBD1. Per germline, CDR1 MGHDK and CDR2 SYGVNS. V lost 4 bases to trimming and J lost 3 bases; unmatched junction nucleotides: 8. The CDR3 sequence is 16 residues long. CDR3 sequence (DNA): TGTGCCAGCAGTGGAGAAGGGGGCGCAGCTAATGAAAAACTGTTTTTT. This gives the protein CASSGEGGAANEKLFF. The full variable domain, its missing parts supplied by reference TRBV25-1 and TRBJ1-4, is EADIYQTPRYLVIGTGKKITLECSQTMGHDKMYWYQQDPGMELHLIHYSYGVNSTEKGDLSSESTVSRIRTEHFPLTLESARPSHTSQYLCASSGEGGAANEKLFFGSGTQLSVL.

This clone was detected only once. The rearrangement uses TRBV5-1 and TRBJ2-2; 11 bases agree with TRBD2. Trimming removed 0 bases from V and 6 bases from J; junction bases left unmatched: 4. This CDR3 is built from 16 residues. The germline gives CDR1 SGHRS, CDR2 YFSETQ. CDR3 in DNA: TGCGCCAGCAGCTTGGAAGGGACTAGCGGCGCCGGGGAGCTGTTTTTT. Translated, it gives CASSLEGTSGAGELFF.

V usage is TRBV2 and J usage is TRBJ2-7, with D unresolved. The CDR3 spans 11 residues. The germline V gene encodes CDR1 SNHLY and CDR2 FYNNEI. V was shortened by 4 bases and J by 3 bases, with 4 bases between the two germline ends. In nucleotides, the CDR3 is TGTGCCAGCAGTGCAGACTACGAGCAGTACTTC. As protein: CASSADYEQYF.

V is TRBV6-5 and J is TRBJ2-7; tentative D call: TRBD1 (6 bases). CDR1 and CDR2 from the germline V gene are MNHEY and SVGAGI. This CDR3 is built from 15 residues. Deletions cut 0 bases from V and 3 bases from J, with 12 bases between. The CDR3 reads CASSYSSLDSYEQYF. CDR3 bases: TGTGCCAGCAGTTACTCGTCGTTGGACAGCTACGAGCAGTACTTC.

The gene calls are TRBV6-5 and TRBJ2-3; D is perhaps TRBD1 (5 bases). The CDR3 length is 15 residues. The V and J ends lost 6 bases and 0 bases respectively, with 13 bases between them. The germline V gene has CDR1 MNHEY and CDR2 SVGAGI. DNA for the CDR3: TGTGCCAGCAGCAACAGGCTTTCTAGCACAGATACGCAGTATTTT. This codes for CASSNRLSSTDTQYF.

The chain uses TRBV9 and TRBJ1-1, with no clear D. The CDR3 covers 17 residues. Germline CDR1 SGDLS, CDR2 YYNGEE. Trimming removed 2 bases from V and 0 bases from J, with 17 bases in between. The CDR3 sequence: CASSVDPTQAMNTEAFF. DNA of the CDR3: TGTGCCAGCAGCGTCGACCCTACTCAGGCCATGAACACTGAAGCTTTCTTT.

The sample holds one count of this clone. The chain is built from TRBV12-3 or TRBV12-4 and TRBJ2-7, with 8 bases identical to TRBD1. Trimming at V came to 5 bases and at J to 2 bases, leaving 2 bases not matched to a gene. The CDR3 runs 13 residues. The CDR3: CASSGDRPYEQYF. The CDR3, as DNA: TGTGCCAGCAGTGGGGACAGGCCCTACGAGCAGTACTTC.

This chain connects TRBV2 to TRBJ1-5, with D unclear. Per the germline V gene, CDR1 is SNHLY and CDR2 is FYNNEI. The CDR3 extends over 15 amino acids. V was trimmed by 2 bases and J by 4 bases, leaving 12 bases between them. The CDR3 region is CASSERSAGNQPQHF. As DNA, the CDR3 is TGTGCCAGCAGTGAAAGGTCAGCCGGGAATCAGCCCCAGCATTTT.

The genes are TRBV6-5 and TRBJ1-6; maybe TRBD1 (5 bases). This CDR3 has 16 residues. Per germline, CDR1 MNHEY and CDR2 SVGAGI. The V end was cut by 2 bases, the J end by 8 bases, with 16 bases between. DNA for the CDR3: TGTGCCAGCAGTTACCTCCCCTCAGGGCAGCATTCACCCCTCCACTTT. Residues: CASSYLPSGQHSPLHF.

This clone was detected only once. This chain uses TRBV14 with TRBJ1-3; TRBD1 might be the D (5 bases). This CDR3 has 16 amino acids. Germline CDR1 is SGHDN and CDR2 is FVKESK. Trimming removed 0 bases from V and 8 bases from J, with 17 bases in between. The CDR3 coding sequence is TGTGCCAGCAGCCAAGATGGCACAGGAGACGGAGACACCATATATTTT. This encodes CASSQDGTGDGDTIYF.

This clone was seen more than once but under ten times. In DNA form, the CDR3 reads TGTGCCAGCAGTGAAGGAGGAGGGGTGGCGGGGGAAGCTTTCTTT. Amino acid sequence: CASSEGGGVAGEAFF. The chain employs TRBV2 and TRBJ1-1; D perhaps matches TRBD1 (5 bases). Deletions cut 1 base from V and 8 bases from J, with 17 bases between. Per germline, CDR1 SNHLY and CDR2 FYNNEI. This CDR3 contains 15 residues.

J is TRBJ2-3 and V is TRBV7-3, with D uncertain. The CDR3 has 13 residues. CDR1 and CDR2 from the germline V gene are SGHTA and FQGTGA. V was cut by 4 bases and J by 6 bases, with 11 bases left in between. CDR3 sequence: CASSSSGLDTQYF. DNA for the CDR3: TGTGCCAGCAGCTCCTCAGGTTTGGATACGCAGTATTTT.

Only one count was recorded for this clone. The chain links TRBV21-1 to TRBJ1-2; TRBD1, the table's D call, was not compared with the DNA. TRBV21-1 represents a pseudogene. CDR3 length equals 14 residues. The CDR3: CASSKAGAFPGYTF. The CDR3 bases are TGTGCCAGCAGCAAAGCGGGGGCTTTCCCTGGCTACACCTTC.

The chain carries TRBV28 and TRBJ2-1; no clear D. The CDR3 covers 14 residues. Between the trimmed V and J ends, which lost 7 bases and 0 bases, there was a span of 10 bases. The germline V gene has CDR1 MDHEN and CDR2 SYDVKM. The CDR3 loop reads CASKIVRSYNEQFF. The CDR3 coding sequence is TGTGCCAGCAAAATTGTTCGCTCCTACAATGAGCAGTTCTTC.

The rearrangement joins TRBV28 to TRBJ2-1, with TRBD2 matching over 8 bases. The V and J ends lost 11 bases and 0 bases, in that order; junction bases with no gene match: 18. In germline, CDR1 is MDHEN, CDR2 SYDVKM. The CDR3 loop spans 18 amino acids. This CDR3 reads CAPTGGLGGTLSYNEQFF. The CDR3, as DNA: TGTGCCCCCACGGGGGGGCTGGGGGGGACCCTCTCCTACAATGAGCAGTTCTTC.

The rearrangement uses TRBV19 and TRBJ2-1, with TRBD1 matching 9 bases. The germline gives CDR1 LNHDA, CDR2 SQIVND (reference sequence). There are 15 residues in the CDR3. Losses at the gene ends were 5 bases for V and 9 bases for J; bases not matched to a gene: 11. CDR3 in amino acids: CASSWGQGGIAEQFF. Here the CDR3 DNA reads TGTGCCAGTAGTTGGGGACAGGGAGGCATTGCTGAGCAGTTCTTC.

This chain joins TRBV19 and TRBJ1-1, with 7 bases aligning to TRBD1. Germline V gives CDR1 LNHDA, CDR2 SQIVND (reference sequence). This CDR3 has 15 residues. After removal of 6 bases from V and 6 bases from J, the junction contained 13 bases not matched to a gene. The chain's CDR3 is CASSPVDREFSEAFF. CDR3 DNA sequence: TGTGCCAGTAGCCCCGTCGACAGGGAGTTCTCTGAAGCTTTCTTT. The full variable domain, with the rest looked up from reference TRBV19 and TRBJ1-1, is DGGITQSPKYLFRKEGQNVTLSCEQNLNHDAMYWYRQDPGQGLRLIYYSQIVNDFQKGDIAEGYSVSREKKESFPLTVTSAQKNPTAFYLCASSPVDREFSEAFFGQGTRLTVV.